The sequence of this TCR beta chain was determined in a study of CD4 T cells in relation to SARS-CoV-2 and coronaviruses (dated by TCRdb to 2020 to 2022). For the wider study: In the ViraFEST assay, PBMCs were cultured with antigen for about 11 days, after which TCR beta CDR3s were sequenced to identify clonal expansions specific to the antigen. The negative reference condition was either a culture with an HIV-1 Nef peptide pool or a culture with no peptide. HLA restriction was mapped for shared crossreactive spike epitopes using patient-derived lymphoblastoid cell lines. Memory CD4+ T cell crossreactivity between SARS-CoV-2 and common cold coronavirus spike proteins was assessed at the TCR clonotype level in the study. The Adaptive Biotechnologies TCR-sequencing kit was used for samples from a few pre-COVID donors and for the naive versus memory experiments, whereas the other data were Illumina-based. Expansion assays from other donors in the study were sequenced with a different, Illumina-based TCR-beta assay. Study-level results and caveats: In about 60% of donors, memory CD4+ clonotypes turned up that crossrecognized SARS-CoV-2 and at least one common cold coronavirus spike. No donor contributed both pre-pandemic and post-infection samples, which limited tracing the source of pre-existing responses. Small numbers of patients and of tested TCRs were a limitation of the study. Compared with monoreactive clones, crossreactive clones had significantly weaker SARS-CoV-2-driven expansion, a result consistent with antigenic imprinting. Because the crossreactivity analysis focused on spike protein, crossreactivity against other viral proteins was not assessed.

Notes on this clone: The antigen it binds to is not known. Base qualities are not provided; no much larger clone lies one nucleotide away.

Germline trimming amounts to 3 bases on V and 10 bases on J, with 1 as the count of junction bases outside the gene matches. CDR1 is given as KGHSH and CDR2 as LQKENI, both from the germline V gene. The CDR3 runs 11 residues from the cysteine to the phenylalanine. The DNA shown is the 33-base CDR3, in frame from base 1. Libraries were built with the immunoSEQ multiplex PCR assay. Per the source publication's procedure: During preprocessing, nonproductive sequences were removed, as were CDR3s that did not start with C, did not end with F or W, or were shorter than 7 amino acids. The MANAFEST web app identified antigen-specific clonotypes based on expansion compared with the reference and other culture wells. A clone was considered positive if the clone showed significant expansion compared with the reference culture in 2 of 3 replicate wells at an FDR below 0.05. To be called positive, a clone also had to show significant expansion compared with every other tandem well and an odds ratio greater than 5. After three terminal residues were trimmed from each end, CDR3 homology was quantified as pairwise Levenshtein distance using the stringdist R package. In TCRdb, the immuneACCESS table is reduced to in-frame sequences with V and J assigned. These tables do not hold every clone; where another copy was compared, an unresolved V gene accounts for under half, and the others remain unexplained. V and J calls and clone size are as listed in that table; D and trimming were resolved from the DNA. The table for this sample lists tens of thousands of clones; about 80% of them were counted only once. Roughly 14% of the sample is held by the ten biggest clonotypes.

CD4+ T cells from unexposed donors were collected before the COVID-19 pandemic (2011-2018). Following 10 days of culture, the EasySep CD4+ T cell isolation kit was used to isolate CD4+ T cells. As far as cell numbers permitted, CD4+ T cells from unexposed donors were tested for reactivity against SARS-CoV-2 S and N as well as four spike pools from common cold coronaviruses. PBMCs were cultured at over 1.5 million per well in IMDM supplemented with 5% human AB serum and about 9.2 IU/ml IL-2. Half of the culture medium was replaced with fresh IL-2-containing medium on days 3 and 7. In general, every peptide culture condition was set up in three replicate wells. Leukapheresis product for the unexposed donors was bought commercially. Ficoll-Paque PLUS gradient centrifugation was used to isolate PBMCs from either whole blood or leukapheresis product. PBMCs were either cryopreserved at -140 degrees C or used fresh in the expansion assay. The QIAamp Micro DNA Kit was used to extract genomic DNA from the CD4+ T cells.

The chain joins TRBV18 to TRBJ1-1; TRBD1 agrees with 8 junctional bases. Sequencing was performed on CD4+ T cells from PBMCs, cultured in vitro. The TCR sequence derives from a human donor in good health. The CDR3 reads as follows: CASSPDRGAFF. In nucleotide form, the sequence is TGTGCCAGCTCACCCGACAGGGGAGCTTTCTTT. The variable domain in full, with residues beyond the CDR3 obtained from the reference TRBV18 and TRBJ1-1 genes, is NAGVMQNPRHLVRRRGQEARLRCSPMKGHSHVYWYRQLPEEGLKFMVYLQKENIIDESGMPKERFSAEFPKEGPSILRIQQVVRGDSAAYFCASSPDRGAFFGQGTRLTVV.